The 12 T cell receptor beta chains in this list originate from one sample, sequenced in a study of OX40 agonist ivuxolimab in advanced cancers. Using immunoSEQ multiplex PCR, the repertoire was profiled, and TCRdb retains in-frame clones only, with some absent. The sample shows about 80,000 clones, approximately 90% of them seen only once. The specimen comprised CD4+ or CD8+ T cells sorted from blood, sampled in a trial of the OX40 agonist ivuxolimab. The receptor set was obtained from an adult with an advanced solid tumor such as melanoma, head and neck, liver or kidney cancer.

CDR3 residues: CASGTPQYF. DNA of the CDR3: TGTGCCAGCGGGACTCCGCAGTATTTT. The rearrangement uses TRBV7-9 and TRBJ2-3, with D possibly matching TRBD2 (6 bases). The V gene lost 8 bases and the J gene lost 10 bases, with 7 bases spanning the gap. The germline gives CDR1 SEHNR, CDR2 FQNEAQ (reference sequence). The CDR3 totals 9 residues.

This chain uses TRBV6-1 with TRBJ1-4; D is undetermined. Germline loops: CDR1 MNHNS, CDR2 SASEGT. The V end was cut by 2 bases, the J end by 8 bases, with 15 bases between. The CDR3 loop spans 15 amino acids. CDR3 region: CASSERPGITEKLFF. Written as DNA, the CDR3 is TGTGCCAGCAGTGAACGGCCGGGGATAACAGAAAAACTGTTTTTT.

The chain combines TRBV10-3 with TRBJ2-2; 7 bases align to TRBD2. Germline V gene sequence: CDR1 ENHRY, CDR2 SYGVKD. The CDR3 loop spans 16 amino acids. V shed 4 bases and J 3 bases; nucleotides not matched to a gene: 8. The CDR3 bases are TGTGCCATCAGTGGTAGTGGGGGGGACTACACCGGGGAGCTGTTTTTT. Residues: CAISGSGGDYTGELFF.

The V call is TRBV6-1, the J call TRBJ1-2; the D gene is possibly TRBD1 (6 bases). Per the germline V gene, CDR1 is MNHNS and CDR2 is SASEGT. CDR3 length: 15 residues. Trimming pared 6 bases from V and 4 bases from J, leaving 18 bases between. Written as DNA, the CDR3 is TGTGCCAGCAGGCCAGGGGACACCGAGCTCTATGGCTACACCTTC. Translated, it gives CASRPGDTELYGYTF.

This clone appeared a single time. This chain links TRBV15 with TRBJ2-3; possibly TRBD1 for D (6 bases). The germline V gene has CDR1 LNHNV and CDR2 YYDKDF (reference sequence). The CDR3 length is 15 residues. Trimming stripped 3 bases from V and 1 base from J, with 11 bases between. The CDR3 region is CATSREDSRTDTQYF. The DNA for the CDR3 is TGTGCCACCAGCAGGGAGGACAGCCGCACAGATACGCAGTATTTT.

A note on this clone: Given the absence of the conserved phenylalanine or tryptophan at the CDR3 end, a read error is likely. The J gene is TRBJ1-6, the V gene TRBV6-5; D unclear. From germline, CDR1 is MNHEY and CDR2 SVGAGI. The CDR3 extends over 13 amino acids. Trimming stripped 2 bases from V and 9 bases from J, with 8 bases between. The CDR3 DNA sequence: TGTGCCAGCAGTTACGATCGGGGTTCACCCCTCCACCTT. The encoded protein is CASSYDRGSPLHL.

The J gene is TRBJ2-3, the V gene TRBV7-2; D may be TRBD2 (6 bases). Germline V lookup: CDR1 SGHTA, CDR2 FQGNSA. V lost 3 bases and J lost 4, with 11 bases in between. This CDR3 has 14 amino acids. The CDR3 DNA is TGTGCCAGCAGCTTTGCGGGGCAGGCAGATACGCAGTATTTT. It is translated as CASSFAGQADTQYF. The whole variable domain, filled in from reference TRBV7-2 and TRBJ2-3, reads GAGVSQSPSNKVTEKGKDVELRCDPISGHTALYWYRQSLGQGLEFLIYFQGNSAPDKSGLPSDRFSAERTGGSVSTLTIQRTQQEDSAVYLCASSFAGQADTQYFGPGTRLTVL.

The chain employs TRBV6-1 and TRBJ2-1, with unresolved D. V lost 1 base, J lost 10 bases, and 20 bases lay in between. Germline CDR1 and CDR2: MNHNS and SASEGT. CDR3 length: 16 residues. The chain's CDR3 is CASSEGSKVSMREQFF. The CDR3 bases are TGTGCCAGCAGTGAAGGGTCTAAGGTCTCGATGCGGGAGCAGTTCTTC.

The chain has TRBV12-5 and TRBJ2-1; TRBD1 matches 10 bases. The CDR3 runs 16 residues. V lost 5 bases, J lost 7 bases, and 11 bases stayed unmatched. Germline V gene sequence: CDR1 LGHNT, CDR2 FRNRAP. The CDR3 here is CASGPGRQGADNEQFF. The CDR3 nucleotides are TGTGCTAGTGGTCCCGGCCGACAGGGGGCCGATAATGAGCAGTTCTTC.

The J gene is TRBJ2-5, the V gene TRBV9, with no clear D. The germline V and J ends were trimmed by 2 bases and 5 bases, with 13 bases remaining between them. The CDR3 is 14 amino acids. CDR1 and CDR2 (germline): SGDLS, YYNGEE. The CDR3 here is CASSVSLGQETQYF. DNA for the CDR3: TGTGCCAGCAGCGTGAGTTTAGGCCAGGAGACCCAGTACTTC. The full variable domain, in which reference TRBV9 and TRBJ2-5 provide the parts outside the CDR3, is DSGVTQTPKHLITATGQRVTLRCSPRSGDLSVYWYQQSLDQGLQFLIQYYNGEERAKGNILERFSAQQFPDLHSELNLSSLELGDSALYFCASSVSLGQETQYFGPGTRLLVL.

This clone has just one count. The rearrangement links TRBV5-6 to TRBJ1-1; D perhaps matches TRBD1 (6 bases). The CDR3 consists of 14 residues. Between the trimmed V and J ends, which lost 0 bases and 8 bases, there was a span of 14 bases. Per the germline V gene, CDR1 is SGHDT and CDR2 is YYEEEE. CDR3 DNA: TGTGCCAGCAGCTTGGGGCAGGGGCTCCCCGAAGCTTTCTTT. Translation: CASSLGQGLPEAFF.

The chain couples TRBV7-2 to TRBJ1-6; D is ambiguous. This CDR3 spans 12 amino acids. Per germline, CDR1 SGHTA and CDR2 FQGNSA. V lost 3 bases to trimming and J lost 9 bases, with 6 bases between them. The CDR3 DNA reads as TGTGCCAGCAGCTTGTACGGTTCACCCCTCCACTTT. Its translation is CASSLYGSPLHF.